One sample yielded the 9 T cell receptor beta chains listed below, sequenced in a study of regulatory T cells in long-lasting Graves disease. According to the study, TCR beta libraries were built with iRepertoire HTBI primers and CDR3-region Arm-PCR. Each CDR3 protein is one row after TCRdb ran MiXCR on the multiplex PCR reads. This table holds around 480,000 distinct CDR3 sequences, 16% found once. Time point of the sample: newly diagnosed GD, antithyroid drugs for less than 3 months. RNA from PBMCs was the source of the TCR library. The same specimen was also included in a second study, on T cells in Graves' hyperthyroidism and ophthalmopathy.

The material sequenced was peripheral blood mononuclear cells (PBMCs), taken at new diagnosis, from a patient treated with antithyroid drugs. These receptors originate from a man aged 35-49 years with Graves disease.

This clonotype occurred many times. V gene TRBV2 combines with J gene TRBJ1-2; D unresolved. The germline V gene encodes CDR1 SNHLY and CDR2 FYNNEI. Trimming removed 6 bases at V and 0 bases at J, with 14 bases between. This CDR3 contains 15 residues. The CDR3 region has the DNA TGTGCCAGCAGAAGGAGCTACAGCACTAACTATGGCTACACCTTC. Encoded protein: CASRRSYSTNYGYTF.

The sample holds many counts of this clonotype. This sequence joins TRBV2 and TRBJ2-1; 12 bases map to TRBD2. V gave up 7 bases and J gave up 2 bases; unmatched junction bases: 9. The CDR3 spans 17 residues. Looked up from germline, CDR1 is SNHLY and CDR2 is FYNNEI. In DNA, the CDR3 is TGTGCCAGCATCGGGACTAGCGGGCCCAGAGCCTACAATGAGCAGTTCTTC. Protein: CASIGTSGPRAYNEQFF. The entire variable domain, with the rest obtained from reference TRBV2 and TRBJ2-1, is as follows: EPEVTQTPSHQVTQMGQEVILRCVPISNHLYFYWYRQILGQKVEFLVSFYNNEISEKSEIFDDQFSVERPDGSNFTLKIRSTKLEDSAMYFCASIGTSGPRAYNEQFFGPGTRLTVL.

V usage is TRBV5-1 and J usage is TRBJ2-7; 8 bases map to TRBD2. Germline V gives CDR1 SGHRS, CDR2 YFSETQ. The CDR3 extends over 17 amino acids. V lost 0 bases to trimming and J lost 0 bases; unmatched junction nucleotides: 8. The CDR3 reads CASSLDGGGLISYEQYF. The CDR3, as DNA: TGCGCCAGCAGCTTGGACGGGGGGGGCCTTATCTCCTACGAGCAGTACTTC.

This clonotype was seen a handful of times. The J gene is TRBJ1-5, the V gene TRBV28, with TRBD1 matching 10 bases. V lost 2 bases and J lost 15; bases outside the gene matches: 4. The CDR3 runs to 12 residues. CDR1 is MDHEN, CDR2 SYDVKM, per germline. The CDR3 DNA is TGTGCCAGCAGTTTAAGGACAGGGGGAGGGCATTTT. Protein sequence: CASSLRTGGGHF.

In its sample, this clonotype was seen many times. The J gene is TRBJ2-1, the V gene TRBV20-1; 7 bases map to TRBD2. Trimming cost V 3 bases and J 5 bases; bases outside gene matches: 4. This CDR3 spans 13 amino acids. Germline V gene lookup returns CDR1 DFQATT and CDR2 SNEGSKA (reference sequence). The CDR3 sequence is CSASKGRDNEQFF. CDR3 nucleotide sequence: TGCAGTGCTAGTAAAGGGAGGGACAATGAGCAGTTCTTC.

This clonotype has a count of ten or more. The chain has TRBV6-2 or TRBV6-3 and TRBJ2-7, with 11 bases that match TRBD2. CDR3 length: 15 amino acids. The V gene end was trimmed by 0 bases and the J gene end by 5 bases; junction bases not matched to a gene: 3. Looked up from germline, CDR1 is MNHEY and CDR2 is SVGEGT. CDR3: CASSYSSLAGDEQYF. DNA of the CDR3: TGTGCCAGCAGTTACTCGTCACTAGCGGGAGACGAGCAGTACTTC.

This clonotype was seen many times. CDR3 residues: CASSLRSRPDTQYF. The CDR3 nucleotides read TGCGCCAGCAGCTTGAGGTCCCGCCCAGATACGCAGTATTTT. The V and J genes are TRBV5-1 and TRBJ2-3; D unclear. Trimming took 1 base from V and 4 from J, leaving 10 bases between them. CDR3 length: 14 residues. Germline CDR1 reads SGHRS; CDR2 reads YFSETQ.

The chain links TRBV7-3 to TRBJ2-7, with D unresolved. CDR3 length: 14 amino acids. The ends were cut back, 5 bases at V and 4 bases at J, with 15 bases in the middle. Germline V gene data show CDR1 as SGHTA and CDR2 as FQGTGA. The CDR3 region is CASSPPLGLYEQYF. DNA of the CDR3: TGTGCCAGCAGCCCTCCGCTGGGATTATACGAGCAGTACTTC.

The genes are TRBV30 and TRBJ2-1; 8 positions agree with TRBD2. This CDR3 spans 14 amino acids. The ends lost 1 base at V and 4 bases at J; junction bases unmatched: 3. Per the germline V gene, CDR1 is GTSNPN and CDR2 is SVGIG (reference sequence). The DNA of the CDR3 is TGTGCCTGGAGTGAACTAGCGGTATACAATGAGCAGTTCTTC. Encoded protein: CAWSELAVYNEQFF.